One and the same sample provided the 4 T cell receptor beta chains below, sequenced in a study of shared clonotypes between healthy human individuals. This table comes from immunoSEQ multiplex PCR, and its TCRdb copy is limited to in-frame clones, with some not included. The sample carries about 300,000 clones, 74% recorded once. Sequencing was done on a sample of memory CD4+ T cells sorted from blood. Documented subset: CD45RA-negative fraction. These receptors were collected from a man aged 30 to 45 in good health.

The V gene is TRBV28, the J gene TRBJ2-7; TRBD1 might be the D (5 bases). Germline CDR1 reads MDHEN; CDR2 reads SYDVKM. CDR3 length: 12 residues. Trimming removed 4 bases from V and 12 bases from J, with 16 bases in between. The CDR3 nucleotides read TGTGCCAGCAGTTATCGTCAGGGTCGACGGTACTTC. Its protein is CASSYRQGRRYF.

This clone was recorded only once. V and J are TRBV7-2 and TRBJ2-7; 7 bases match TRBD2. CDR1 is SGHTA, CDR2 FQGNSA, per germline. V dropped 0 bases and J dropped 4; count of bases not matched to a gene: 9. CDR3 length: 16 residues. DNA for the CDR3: TGTGCCAGCAGCTTAGCACCCACAGCGGGACGGTACGAGCAGTACTTC. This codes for CASSLAPTAGRYEQYF.

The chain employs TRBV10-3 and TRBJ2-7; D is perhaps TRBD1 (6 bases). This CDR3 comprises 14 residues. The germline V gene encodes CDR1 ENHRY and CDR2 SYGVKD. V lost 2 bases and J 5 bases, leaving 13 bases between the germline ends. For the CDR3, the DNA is TGTGCCATCAGTGAGATTCTGGGGGCCAACGAGCAGTACTTC. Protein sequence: CAISEILGANEQYF.

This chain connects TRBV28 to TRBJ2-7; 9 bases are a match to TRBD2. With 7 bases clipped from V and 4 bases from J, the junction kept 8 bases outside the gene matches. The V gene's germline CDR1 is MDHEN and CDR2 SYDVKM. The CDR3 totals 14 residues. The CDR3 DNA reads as TGTGCCAGCACCCCTCCTAGCGGGACTTACGAGCAGTACTTC. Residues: CASTPPSGTYEQYF.